What follows describes a single TCR beta chain. This CDR3 spans 16 amino acids. This sample is part of a study of T cells in localized non-small cell lung cancer. Profiling relied on immunoSEQ multiplex PCR, and the TCRdb table lists in-frame clones only, not all of them. The table shows about 33,000 clones, with more than 75% occurring only once. The chain links TRBV21-1 to TRBJ1-6. TRBV21-1 is labeled a pseudogene. The origin of this receptor is a male donor at least 60 years old with stage III lung adenocarcinoma. The sequences come from peripheral blood, collected before any cancer treatment. CDR3 in DNA: TGTGCCAGCAGCAACTGGTTCGGGCCCTATAATTCACCCCTCCACTTT. Translating gives CASSNWFGPYNSPLHF.